One sample yielded the 12 T cell receptor beta chains listed below, sequenced in a study of shared clonotypes between healthy human individuals. The data were produced by immunoSEQ multiplex PCR, yet TCRdb's version contains in-frame clones alone and is incomplete. Among about 1 million clones listed, roughly 80% were seen once. Sequenced material: memory CD4+ T cells sorted from blood. The sample's subset: CD45RA-negative fraction. The receptors were gathered from a man aged 18-30 years in good health.

The chain recombines TRBV2 with TRBJ2-5; 11 nucleotides line up with TRBD2. In germline, CDR1 is SNHLY, CDR2 FYNNEI. The CDR3 consists of 15 residues. The V gene end was trimmed by 4 bases and the J gene end by 5 bases; junction bases not matched to a gene: 6. This chain's CDR3 is CASSGLAGGMETQYF. As DNA, the CDR3 is TGTGCCAGCAGTGGCTTAGCGGGAGGGATGGAGACCCAGTACTTC.

In its sample, this clone was seen once. The chain links TRBV6-5 to TRBJ1-2; D is unresolved. Per germline, CDR1 MNHEY and CDR2 SVGAGI. The CDR3 is made up of 14 amino acids. V lost 3 bases and J lost 8, with 16 bases in between. The CDR3 DNA reads as TGTGCCAGCAGTTATTCAGGTTCTTCGGAGGGCTACACCTTC. It translates to CASSYSGSSEGYTF.

The chain employs TRBV27 and TRBJ2-5, with unresolved D. The CDR3 loop spans 13 amino acids. The V end lost 5 bases, the J end lost 3 bases, and 10 bases lay between the germline ends. Germline V gene sequence: CDR1 MNHEY, CDR2 SMNVEV (reference sequence). The CDR3, as DNA: TGTGCCAGCAGTCTACGGAGAAAAGAGACCCAGTACTTC. Translating it yields CASSLRRKETQYF.

About this clone itself: This sample also contains other DNA sequences that code for the same CDR3. Written as DNA, the CDR3 is TGCAGCGGGACTAGGGGCACTGAAGCTTTCTTT. Translating it yields CSGTRGTEAFF. The gene calls are TRBV29-1 and TRBJ1-1, with a possible D match to TRBD1 (5 bases). This CDR3 has 11 amino acids. V lost 7 bases and J 4 bases, leaving 10 bases between the germline ends. Germline V CDR1 and CDR2: SQVTM, ANQGSEA.

This chain connects TRBV6-6 to TRBJ2-3; TRBD2 agrees at 7 bases. CDR1 MNHNY and CDR2 SVGAGI come from the germline V gene (reference sequence). J lost 4 bases, V lost 5 bases, and 9 bases had no gene match. This CDR3 is 15 amino acids long. As DNA, the CDR3 is TGTGCCAGCAGTGACGAGGGACTAATCGCAGATACGCAGTATTTT. This translates into CASSDEGLIADTQYF.

About this clone itself: The same CDR3 is also encoded by other DNA sequences in this sample. This rearrangement joins TRBV7-6 to TRBJ2-7; 8 bases are shared with TRBD1. The V gene's germline CDR1 is SGHVS and CDR2 FNYEAQ. This CDR3 is built from 15 residues. Trimming removed 2 bases from V and 3 bases from J; junction bases left unmatched: 6. The CDR3 bases are TGTGCCAGCAGCTTACGGACAGGGAGTTTCTACGAGCAGTACTTC. The encoded protein is CASSLRTGSFYEQYF.

The V gene is TRBV6-1, the J gene TRBJ2-1; the match to TRBD1 covers 12 bases. The CDR3 sequence is 15 residues long. Trimming cost V 4 bases and J 7 bases; bases outside gene matches: 5. The V gene's germline CDR1 is MNHNS and CDR2 SASEGT. The CDR3 protein is CASSGGTGGWNEQFF. The CDR3 DNA reads TGTGCCAGCAGTGGAGGGACAGGGGGCTGGAATGAGCAGTTCTTC.

The chain recombines TRBV5-6 with TRBJ1-4; no clear D. The germline CDR1 and CDR2 sequences are SGHDT and YYEEEE. V was clipped by 4 bases and J by 2 bases, with 12 bases between them. The CDR3 is 15 residues long. The CDR3 is CASSREYGTNEKLFF. DNA of the CDR3: TGTGCCAGCAGCCGGGAGTATGGGACTAATGAAAAACTGTTTTTT.

This chain links TRBV7-9 with TRBJ2-3; no reliable D call. Germline-derived CDR1 and CDR2 are SEHNR and FQNEAQ (reference sequence). The CDR3 spans 13 residues. V dropped 8 bases and J dropped 0 bases, with 9 bases sitting between them. In DNA form, the CDR3 reads TGTGCCAGCTCAGAAGGTAGCACAGATACGCAGTATTTT. Amino acids: CASSEGSTDTQYF.

The J gene is TRBJ2-1, the V gene TRBV19; 14 nucleotides align to TRBD2. The CDR3 is 18 amino acids. Germline lookup yields CDR1 LNHDA and CDR2 SQIVND (reference sequence). Germline trimming cut 6 bases from V and 6 bases from J; bases unmatched to any gene: 13. CDR3 in DNA: TGTGCCAGTAGATTGACTAGCGGGAGGGCCAGAGGCGGCAATGAGCAGTTCTTC. This sequence encodes CASRLTSGRARGGNEQFF.

J is TRBJ1-1 and V is TRBV5-4; 9 bases are a match to TRBD1. The trim removed 2 bases at V and 5 bases at J, leaving 7 bases unmatched. Germline V gene data show CDR1 as SGHNT and CDR2 as YYREEE (reference sequence). CDR3 length equals 15 residues. The CDR3: CASSFLGQGSTEAFF. Here the CDR3 DNA reads TGTGCCAGCAGCTTCTTGGGACAGGGATCGACTGAAGCTTTCTTT.

This clone has just one count. The rearrangement uses TRBV7-2 and TRBJ2-3; 13 bases map to TRBD2. Trimming at V came to 5 bases and at J to 5 bases, leaving 4 bases not matched to a gene. This CDR3 has 15 residues. Germline V CDR1 and CDR2: SGHTA, FQGNSA. CDR3 in DNA: TGTGCCAGCAGCACCGGACTAGCGGGAGTAGATACGCAGTATTTT. Translating it yields CASSTGLAGVDTQYF.